The T cell receptor beta chain under discussion was sequenced for a study of T cells in Graves' hyperthyroidism and ophthalmopathy. It was uncontrolled infection, other autoimmune disease, pregnancy or lactation that excluded patients. Study results and caveats: A model of 13 V-J pairs discriminated ophthalmopathy from stable hyperthyroidism. Ophthalmopathy was predicted by the model a median of about six months ahead of onset. Most thyroid clonotypes with frequency above 0.001 were detected in blood.

Amplification yielded TCR beta CDR3 regions, with RNA transcripts as the source. HTBI primers were the set used in a first-round RT-PCR of the TCR CDR3. TCRdb independently ran MiXCR on the multiplex PCR reads; one entry per CDR3 protein. The sample lists 400,000 to 450,000 distinct CDR3 sequences; around 15% were seen once. V dropped 5 bases and J dropped 0; count of bases not matched to a gene: 1. Germline V CDR1 and CDR2: SGHNT, YENEEA. This CDR3 has 14 residues. This clonotype has at least ten counts. Its target is unknown. The sequenced sample was blood. This sequence originates from a man between 18 and 29 years old with Graves' ophthalmopathy. The chain employs TRBV11-3 and TRBJ2-4, with 7 bases lining up with TRBD1. In DNA, the CDR3 is TGTGCCAGCAGCGGGACAGTAGCCAAAAACATTCAGTACTTC. Its protein product is CASSGTVAKNIQYF.